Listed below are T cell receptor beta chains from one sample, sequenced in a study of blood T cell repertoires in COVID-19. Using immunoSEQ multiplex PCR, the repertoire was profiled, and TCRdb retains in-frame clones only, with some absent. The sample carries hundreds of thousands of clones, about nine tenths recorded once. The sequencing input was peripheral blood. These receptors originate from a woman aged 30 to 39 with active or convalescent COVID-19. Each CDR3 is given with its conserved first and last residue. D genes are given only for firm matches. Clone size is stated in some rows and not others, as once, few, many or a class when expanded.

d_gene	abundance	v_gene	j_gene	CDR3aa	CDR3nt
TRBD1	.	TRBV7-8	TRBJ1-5	CASSSDRGYADQPQHF	TGTGCCAGCAGTTCCGACAGGGGGTATGCGGATCAGCCCCAGCATTTT
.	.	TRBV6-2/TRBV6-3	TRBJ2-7	CASSKNRASSYEQYF	TGTGCCAGCAGTAAAAACAGGGCCAGCTCCTACGAGCAGTACTTC
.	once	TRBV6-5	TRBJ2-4	CASRSPAEAKNIQYF	TGTGCCAGCAGGTCCCCGGCGGAAGCCAAAAACATTCAGTACTTC
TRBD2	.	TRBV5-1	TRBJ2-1	CASSPGLAGGSYNEQFF	TGCGCCAGCAGCCCCGGACTAGCGGGGGGCTCCTACAATGAGCAGTTCTTC
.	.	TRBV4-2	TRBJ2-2	CASRAGLGGGTGELFF	TGTGCCAGCAGGGCCGGGTTGGGGGGTGGGACCGGGGAGCTGTTTTTT
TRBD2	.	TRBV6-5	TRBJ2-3	CASSNLAGVADTQYF	TGTGCCAGCAGTAACCTAGCGGGAGTCGCAGATACGCAGTATTTT
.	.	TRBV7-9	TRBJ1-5	CASSLARSPSNQPQHF	TGTGCCAGCAGCTTAGCGAGGTCACCTAGCAATCAGCCCCAGCATTTT
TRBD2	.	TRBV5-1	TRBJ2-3	CASSLWTSGGGTTDTQYF	TGCGCCAGCAGCTTGTGGACTAGCGGGGGCGGTACCACAGATACGCAGTATTTT
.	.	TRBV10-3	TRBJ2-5	CAISEASGFKPETQYF	TGTGCCATCAGTGAGGCGTCAGGGTTTAAACCAGAGACCCAGTACTTC
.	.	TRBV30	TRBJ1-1	CAWSVQRPGGWTEAFF	TGTGCCTGGAGTGTACAACGACCGGGGGGTTGGACTGAAGCTTTCTTT
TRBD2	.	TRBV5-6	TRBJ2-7	CASSLAGTTYEQYF	TGTGCCAGCAGCTTGGCGGGGACTACCTACGAGCAGTACTTC
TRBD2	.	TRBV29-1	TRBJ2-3	CSVETSGRRDTQYF	TGCAGCGTTGAAACTAGCGGGAGACGAGATACGCAGTATTTT
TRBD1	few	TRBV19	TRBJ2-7	CASSPWDREYEQYF	TGTGCCAGTAGTCCCTGGGACAGGGAATACGAGCAGTACTTC
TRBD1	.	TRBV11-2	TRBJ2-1	CASSSNPDRGILGEQFF	TGTGCCAGCAGCTCGAACCCGGACAGGGGGATATTAGGTGAGCAGTTCTTC
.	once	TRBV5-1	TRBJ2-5	CASSLNAGSIQETQYF	TGCGCCAGCAGCTTGAATGCGGGTAGTATACAAGAGACCCAGTACTTC
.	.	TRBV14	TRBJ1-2	CASSQARSNGYTF	TGTGCCAGCAGCCAAGCTCGTAGCAATGGCTACACCTTC
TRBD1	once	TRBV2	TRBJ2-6	CASRNPGQGQGANVLTF	TGTGCCAGCAGGAATCCGGGACAGGGCCAAGGGGCCAACGTCCTGACTTTC
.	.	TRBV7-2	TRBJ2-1	CASSPFGGADEQFF	TGTGCCAGCAGTCCCTTCGGGGGAGCAGATGAGCAGTTCTTC
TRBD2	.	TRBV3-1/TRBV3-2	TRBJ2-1	CASSKGLAGDYNEQFF	TGTGCCAGCAGCAAGGGACTAGCGGGAGACTACAATGAGCAGTTCTTC
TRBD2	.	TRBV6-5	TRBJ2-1	CASSYSSGGRINEQFF	TGTGCCAGCAGTTACTCGTCGGGAGGCCGCATCAATGAGCAGTTCTTC
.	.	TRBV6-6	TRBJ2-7	CASSKGGKGDEQYF	TGTGCCAGCAGTAAGGGAGGAAAAGGCGACGAGCAGTACTTC
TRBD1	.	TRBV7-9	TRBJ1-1	CASSKDRDTEAFF	TGTGCCAGCAGCAAGGACAGGGACACTGAAGCTTTCTTT
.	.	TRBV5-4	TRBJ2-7	CAWRFQGLPPDEQYF	TGTGCCTGGAGATTTCAGGGACTGCCCCCAGACGAGCAGTACTTC
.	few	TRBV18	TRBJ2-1	CASSPLTARATYNEQFF	TGTGCCAGCTCACCACTAACGGCTAGAGCAACCTACAATGAGCAGTTCTTC
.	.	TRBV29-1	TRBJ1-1	CSVVLFFLRGGGTEAFF	TGCAGCGTTGTACTTTTTTTCCTTAGGGGAGGGGGCACTGAAGCTTTCTTT
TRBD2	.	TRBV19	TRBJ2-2	CASSRIAGVGGELFF	TGTGCCAGTAGCCGTATAGCGGGAGTTGGCGGGGAGCTGTTTTTT
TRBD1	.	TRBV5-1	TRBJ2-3	CASSLGPGGKGDTQYF	TGCGCCAGCAGCTTGGGCCCAGGGGGAAAGGGAGATACGCAGTATTTT
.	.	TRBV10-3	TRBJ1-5	CAITTDSNQPQHF	TGTGCCATCACTACAGACAGTAATCAGCCCCAGCATTTT
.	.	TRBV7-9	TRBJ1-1	CASSAGTTNTEAFF	TGTGCCAGCAGCGCCGGGACAACGAACACTGAAGCTTTCTTT
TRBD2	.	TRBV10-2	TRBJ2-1	CASSEYSGRYNEQFF	TGCGCCAGCAGTGAGTATAGCGGGCGATACAATGAGCAGTTCTTC
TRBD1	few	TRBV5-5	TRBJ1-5	CASSPGTDNQPQHF	TGTGCCAGCAGCCCCGGGACAGACAATCAGCCCCAGCATTTT
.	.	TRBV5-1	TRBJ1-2	CASSLGFTDYGYTF	TGCGCCAGCAGCTTGGGGTTTACTGACTATGGCTACACCTTC
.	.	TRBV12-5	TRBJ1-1	CASGIFQATNTEAFF	TGTGCTAGTGGCATATTCCAGGCCACGAACACTGAAGCTTTCTTT
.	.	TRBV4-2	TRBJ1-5	CASSQGGEQPQHF	TGTGCCAGCAGCCAGGGGGGGGAGCAGCCCCAGCATTTT